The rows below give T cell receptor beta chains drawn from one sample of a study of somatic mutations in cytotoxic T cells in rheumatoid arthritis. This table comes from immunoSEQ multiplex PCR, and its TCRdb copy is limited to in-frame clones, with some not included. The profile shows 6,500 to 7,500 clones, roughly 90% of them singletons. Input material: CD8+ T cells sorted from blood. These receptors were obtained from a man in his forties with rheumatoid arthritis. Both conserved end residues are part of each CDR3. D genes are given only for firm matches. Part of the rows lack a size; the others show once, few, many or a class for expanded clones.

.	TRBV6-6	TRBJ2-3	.	TGTGCCAGCAGCCCCCCCCAGGGCAGCACAGATACGCAGTATTTT	CASSPPQGSTDTQYF
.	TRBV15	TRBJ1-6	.	TGTGCCACCAGCAGAGAGGCAGGGTGGAATTCCCCCCTCCACTTT	CATSREAGWNSPLHF
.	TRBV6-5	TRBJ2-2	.	TGTGCCAGCAGTTATGTGACAGGGAACACCGGGGAGCTGTTTTTT	CASSYVTGNTGELFF
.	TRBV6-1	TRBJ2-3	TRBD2	TGTGCCAGCAGTGATCTGGCGGGGGGGCTGAAAGATACGCAGTATTTT	CASSDLAGGLKDTQYF
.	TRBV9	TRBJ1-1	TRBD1	TGTGCCAGCAGCGCCGGGGACAGGGCGAACACTGAAGCTTTCTTT	CASSAGDRANTEAFF
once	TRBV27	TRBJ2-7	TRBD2	TGTGCCAGCAGGCCGGGACTAAACTCCTACGAGCAGTACTTC	CASRPGLNSYEQYF
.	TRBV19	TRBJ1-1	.	TGTGCCACCCAATTCGGGGGATTAGGCACTGAAGCTTTCTTT	CATQFGGLGTEAFF
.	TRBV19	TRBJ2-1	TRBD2	TGTGCCAGTAGTATAAGCGGGACTAGCGGGCGTTACAATGAGCAGTTCTTC	CASSISGTSGRYNEQFF
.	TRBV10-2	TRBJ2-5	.	TGCGCCAGCAGTGAGTTCAGGGTGGAGACCCAGTACTTC	CASSEFRVETQYF
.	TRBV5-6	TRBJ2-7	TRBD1	TGTGCCAGCAGCCTCGGACAGGGTAGCTCCTACGAGCAGTACTTC	CASSLGQGSSYEQYF
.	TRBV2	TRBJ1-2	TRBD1	TGTGCCAGCAGAGAGGCGGACAGGGGGTACGGTGGCTACACCTTC	CASREADRGYGGYTF
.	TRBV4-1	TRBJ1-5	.	TGCGCCAGCAGCCAAGATGGTACCCCCACGGGGGGCCAGCCCCAGCATTTT	CASSQDGTPTGGQPQHF
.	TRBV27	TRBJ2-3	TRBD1	TGTGCCAGCAGTTTTCGACAGGGGAATTCAGATACGCAGTATTTT	CASSFRQGNSDTQYF
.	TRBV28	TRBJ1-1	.	TGTGCCAGCAGTTTGAGGCAGGGTGGGGCTGAAGCTTTCTTT	CASSLRQGGAEAFF
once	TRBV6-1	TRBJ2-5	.	TGTGCCAGCAGTGGAAACAGGGATTTGCAGACCCAGTACTTC	CASSGNRDLQTQYF
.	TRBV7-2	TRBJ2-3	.	TGTGCCAGCAACGAAGGAGGGTCAGGTGCAGATACGCAGTATTTT	CASNEGGSGADTQYF
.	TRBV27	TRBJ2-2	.	TGTGCCAGCAGTTTATGGCAGAACACCGGGGAGCTGTTTTTT	CASSLWQNTGELFF
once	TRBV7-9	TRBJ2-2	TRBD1	TGTGCCAGCAGCGCACGGGGACAGGGGACGGGCACCGGGGAGCTGTTTTTT	CASSARGQGTGTGELFF
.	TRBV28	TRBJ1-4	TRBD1	TGTGCCAGCAGTATACTCCGACAGGGTCGGTATGAAAAACTGTTTTTT	CASSILRQGRYEKLFF
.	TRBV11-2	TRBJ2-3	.	TGTGCCAGCAGTACCGAGGAGGGGGCAACAGATACGCAGTATTTT	CASSTEEGATDTQYF
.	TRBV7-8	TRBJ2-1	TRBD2	TGTGCCAGCAGCGAGACTAGCAGGAGAGACAATGAGCAGTTCTTC	CASSETSRRDNEQFF
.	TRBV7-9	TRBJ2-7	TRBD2	TGTGCCAGCAGTCTCGGGGGGGACTGGGAGCAGTACTTC	CASSLGGDWEQYF
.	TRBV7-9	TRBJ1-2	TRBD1	TGTGCCAGCAGCTACACGGGACAGCCTAAAAGCTACACCTTC	CASSYTGQPKSYTF
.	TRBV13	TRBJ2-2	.	TGTGCCAGCAGCTCCCGGACAGTCAACACCGGGGAGCTGTTTTTT	CASSSRTVNTGELFF
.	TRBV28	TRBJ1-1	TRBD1	TGTGCCAGCAGCGTGGACAGGGGTTATACTGAAGCTTTCTTT	CASSVDRGYTEAFF
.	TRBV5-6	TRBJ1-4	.	TGTGCCAGCAGCTTGAGCCAGGGGCGAGAGAGTGAAAAACTGTTTTTT	CASSLSQGRESEKLFF
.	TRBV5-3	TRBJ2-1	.	TGTGCCAGAAGCTTGACAGCCCCCGAGTACAATGAGCAGTTCTTC	CARSLTAPEYNEQFF
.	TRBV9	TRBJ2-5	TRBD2	TGTGCCAGCAGCGTAGCTGGCGGGGGACCCCAAGAGACCCAGTACTTC	CASSVAGGGPQETQYF
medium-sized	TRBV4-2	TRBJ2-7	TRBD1	TGTGCCAGCAGCCAACAACGGACAGGCTCCTACGAGCAGTACTTC	CASSQQRTGSYEQYF
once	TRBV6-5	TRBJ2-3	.	TGTGCCAGCAGTCGAGCTTTGAGGGGGACAGATACGCAGTATTTT	CASSRALRGTDTQYF
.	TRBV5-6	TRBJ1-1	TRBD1	TGTGCCAGCAGCTTGGATTCGGGACAGGGTCTGAACACTGAAGCTTTCTTT	CASSLDSGQGLNTEAFF
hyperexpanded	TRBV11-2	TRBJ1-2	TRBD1	TGTGCCAGCAGCTTAGGGACAGGGGATGGCTACACCTTC	CASSLGTGDGYTF
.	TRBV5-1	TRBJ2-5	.	TGCGCCAGCAGCCCTTTGGAGACCCAGTACTTC	CASSPLETQYF
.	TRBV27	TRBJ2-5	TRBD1	TGTGCCAGCAGGGGTCAGGGGGCTCTGGGTGGAGAGACCCAGTACTTC	CASRGQGALGGETQYF
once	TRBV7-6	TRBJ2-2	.	TGTGCCAGCAGCTTAAGGGGCAGTGTGCTTACCGGGGAGCTGTTTTTT	CASSLRGSVLTGELFF
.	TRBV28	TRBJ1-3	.	TGTGCCAGCAGTTTGGAGGCCACTGGAAACACCATATATTTT	CASSLEATGNTIYF
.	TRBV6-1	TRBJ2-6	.	TGTGCCAGCAAACAACAGGGCTTTGGGGCCAACGTCCTGACTTTC	CASKQQGFGANVLTF
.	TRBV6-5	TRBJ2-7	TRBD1	TGTGCCAGCAGTTACGGACAGGGCCTCGCCGAGCAGTACTTC	CASSYGQGLAEQYF
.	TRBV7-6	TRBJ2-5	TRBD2	TGTGCCAGCAGCACGTGGACTAGCGGGGGGCTAGTCGTGCAAGAGACCCAGTACTTC	CASSTWTSGGLVVQETQYF
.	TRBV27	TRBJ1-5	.	TGTGCCAGCAGTTTGGGCGGGGGGGAGGGCAATCAATCCCAGCATTTT	CASSLGGGEGNQSQHF
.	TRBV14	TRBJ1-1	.	TGTGCCAGCAGCCAAAGAGGGATGAACACTGAAGCTTTCTTT	CASSQRGMNTEAFF
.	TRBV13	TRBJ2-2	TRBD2	TGTGCCAGCAGCTTACTAGCGGGGGGGCCGGGCACCGGGGAGCTGTTTTTT	CASSLLAGGPGTGELFF
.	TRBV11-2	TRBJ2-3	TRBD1	TGTGCCAGCAGCTTTAGGCAGGGGGCAGATACGCAGTATTTT	CASSFRQGADTQYF
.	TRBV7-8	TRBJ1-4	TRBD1	TGTGCCAGCAGCCCCATTCCCGGGACAGGGGGTGAAAAACTGTTTTTT	CASSPIPGTGGEKLFF
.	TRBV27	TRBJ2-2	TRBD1	TGTGCCAGCAGTCCCGTAAAGACAGGGCACACCGGGGAGCTGTTTTTT	CASSPVKTGHTGELFF
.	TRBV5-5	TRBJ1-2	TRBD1	TGTGCCAGCAGCTTAGGACAGGGGGCTTACGGCTACACCTTC	CASSLGQGAYGYTF
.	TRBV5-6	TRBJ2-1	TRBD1	TGTGCCAGCAGCGCCGGGACAGGAGCCTACAATGAGCAGTTCTTC	CASSAGTGAYNEQFF
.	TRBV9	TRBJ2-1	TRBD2	TGTGCCAGCAGTGACAGTAGCGGGGAAGAGCAGTTCTTC	CASSDSSGEEQFF
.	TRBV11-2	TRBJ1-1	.	TGTGCCAGCAGCTTAGCCAGGGGTAGCACTGAAGCTTTCTTT	CASSLARGSTEAFF
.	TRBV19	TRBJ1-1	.	TGTGCCAGTAGTATAGTATGGGAGGAACTGAACACTGAAGCTTTCTTT	CASSIVWEELNTEAFF
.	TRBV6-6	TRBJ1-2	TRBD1	TGTGCCAGCAGTTACGCCCCTGGGACAGCATATGGCTACACCTTC	CASSYAPGTAYGYTF
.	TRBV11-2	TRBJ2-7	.	TGTGCCAGCAGCTTATTCCACTACGAGCAGTACTTC	CASSLFHYEQYF
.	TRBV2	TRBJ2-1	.	TGTGCCAGCAGTCAGGAATACAATGAGCAGTTCTTC	CASSQEYNEQFF
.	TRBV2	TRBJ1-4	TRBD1	TGTGCCAGCGGAGGGACAGTTGGGTTTAATGAAAAACTGTTTTTT	CASGGTVGFNEKLFF
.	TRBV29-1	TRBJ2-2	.	TGCAGCGTTGAAGTCACGAGGTTAACCGGGGAGCTGTTTTTT	CSVEVTRLTGELFF